The present TCR beta chain was sequenced within a study of T cells after yellow fever vaccination. In the case of this clonotype: Its antigen is undetermined.

Study findings and constraints: Faster peaking, at day 5 versus 15, marked a secondary response that was weaker. Abundant clonotypes from the bulk population could have been carried over as contaminants into FACS-sorted repertoires.

Via MiXCR, TCRdb re-called the 5' RACE reads, giving one row per CDR3 protein. The sample lists fewer than 450,000 distinct CDR3 sequences; about 4% were seen once. The CDR3 totals 17 residues. Unmatched junction bases numbered 13, after V lost 2 bases and J lost 4 bases. CDR1 and CDR2 (germline): SGHVS, FQNEAQ. The material sequenced was PBMCs, taken 5 days after the yellow fever booster vaccination. V is TRBV7-8 and J is TRBJ1-1; 7 bases map to TRBD1. This clonotype was obtained from a man younger than 35 who received the YFV17D yellow fever vaccine. DNA for the CDR3: TGTGCCAGCAGCTTAATTACCGGACAGGTTGGCGGCACTGAAGCTTTCTTT. Its translation: CASSLITGQVGGTEAFF.